Below are 27 T cell receptor beta chains sequenced from a single sample in a study of blood T cell repertoires in COVID-19. Profiled with immunoSEQ multiplex PCR; TCRdb holds only in-frame clones, not every one. The repertoire holds approximately 72,000 clones, roughly 84% seen once, with approximately 8.8% in the top ten. Sequenced input: peripheral blood. The receptors derive from a man aged 50-60 years with active COVID-19.

This clone is a singleton in its sample. The J gene is TRBJ2-2, the V gene TRBV2; weak D call: TRBD2 (6 bases). This CDR3 comprises 13 residues. V gave up 1 base and J gave up 6 bases, with 6 bases separating them. Germline lookup yields CDR1 SNHLY and CDR2 FYNNEI. DNA for the CDR3: TGTGCCAGCAGTGAAGGGGAGGCCGGGGAGCTGTTTTTT. Its translation: CASSEGEAGELFF.

With regard to this clone: A junction end diverges from the germline sequence, so it may reflect a read error. V gene TRBV7-7 combines with J gene TRBJ2-5, with D possibly matching TRBD2 (5 bases). CDR3 length equals 14 residues. Germline lookup yields CDR1 SSHAT and CDR2 FNYEAQ (reference sequence). CDR3 nucleotide sequence: TGTGCTAGCAGCTCTGGCGGGTTTGAGGAGACCCAGTACTTC. This gives the protein CASSSGGFEETQYF.

The chain uses TRBV13 and TRBJ1-2, with D maybe TRBD1 (5 bases). The CDR3 runs to 14 residues. Germline CDR1 is PRHDT and CDR2 is FYEKMQ (reference sequence). Trimming removed 0 bases at V and 2 bases at J, with 7 bases between. This chain's CDR3 is CASSLGQGNYGYTF. For the CDR3, the DNA is TGTGCCAGCAGCTTAGGCCAGGGAAACTATGGCTACACCTTC.

The rearrangement uses TRBV5-4 and TRBJ2-2, with D maybe TRBD2 (5 bases). V dropped 4 bases and J dropped 1 base, with 11 bases sitting between them. The CDR3 runs to 15 residues. Germline lookup yields CDR1 SGHNT and CDR2 YYREEE (reference sequence). CDR3 in amino acids: CASSAPAGNTGELFF. CDR3 sequence (DNA): TGTGCCAGCAGCGCGCCCGCGGGGAACACCGGGGAGCTGTTTTTT.

The chain combines TRBV19 with TRBJ2-3; D perhaps matches TRBD2 (6 bases). The CDR3 has 15 amino acids. The V gene lost 7 bases and the J gene lost 0 bases, with 14 bases spanning the gap. Germline values: CDR1 LNHDA, CDR2 SQIVND (reference sequence). CDR3 region: CASTWGGQSTDTQYF. The CDR3 DNA is TGTGCCAGTACATGGGGAGGCCAGAGCACAGATACGCAGTATTTT.

The V gene is TRBV10-3, the J gene TRBJ1-2; TRBD1 agrees at 8 bases. Trimming took 2 bases from V and 8 from J; bases not matched to a gene: 10. The CDR3 is made up of 15 amino acids. CDR1 is ENHRY and CDR2 is SYGVKD in the germline V gene. The CDR3 reads CAISETTGDIDGYTF. In nucleotides, the CDR3 is TGTGCCATCAGTGAGACGACAGGGGATATAGACGGCTACACCTTC.

This sequence joins TRBV18 and TRBJ2-3; a possible D gene is TRBD2 (7 bases). Germline V gene lookup returns CDR1 KGHSH and CDR2 LQKENI. There are 14 residues in the CDR3. Trimming shortened V by 4 bases and J by 4 bases, and 12 bases separated the two germline ends. Here the CDR3 reads CASSLREGADTQYF. CDR3 in DNA: TGTGCCAGCTCACTCAGGGAGGGGGCAGATACGCAGTATTTT.

This clone has only one observation. V usage is TRBV18 and J usage is TRBJ1-4; D is ambiguous. V gave up 3 bases and J gave up 8 bases, with 7 bases separating them. From germline, CDR1 is KGHSH and CDR2 LQKENI. CDR3 length: 12 amino acids. The DNA for the CDR3 is TGTGCCAGCTCACCTAGAGGGGAAAAACTGTTTTTT. This gives the protein CASSPRGEKLFF.

The rearrangement joins TRBV2 to TRBJ2-1, with TRBD2 as a possible D gene (6 bases). The CDR3 is 13 amino acids. V lost 4 bases, J lost 8 bases, and 12 bases lay in between. CDR1 SNHLY and CDR2 FYNNEI come from the germline V gene. The CDR3 spells CASSGWGDYEQFF. CDR3 DNA sequence: TGTGCCAGCAGTGGGTGGGGGGATTATGAGCAGTTCTTC.

The V gene is TRBV7-9, the J gene TRBJ2-7; 8 bases map to TRBD1. This CDR3 has 16 residues. Looked up from germline, CDR1 is SEHNR and CDR2 is FQNEAQ (reference sequence). The junction had 12 bases not matched to a gene; V was cut back by 5 bases and J by 3 bases. The CDR3 DNA is TGTGCCAGCAGCCCCCCCCGGACAGGGACCCTCTACGAGCAGTACTTC. It translates to CASSPPRTGTLYEQYF.

V gene TRBV24-1 combines with J gene TRBJ2-3; D not certain. Trimming shortened V by 2 bases and J by 0 bases, and 5 bases separated the two germline ends. Germline CDR1 and CDR2: KGHDR and SFDVKD. CDR3 size: 14 residues. The CDR3 region has the DNA TGTGCCACCAGTGATTGGCCTAGCACAGATACGCAGTATTTT. Its translation is CATSDWPSTDTQYF.

CDR3 region: CASSLDLAADVNTGELFF. The CDR3 DNA reads TGTGCCAGCAGCTTGGACCTAGCGGCCGACGTGAACACCGGGGAGCTGTTTTTT. The J gene is TRBJ2-2, the V gene TRBV5-5, with 7 positions matching TRBD2. Germline V CDR1 and CDR2: SGHKS, YYEKEE (reference sequence). J lost 1 base, V lost 0 bases, and 9 bases had no gene match. The CDR3 loop spans 18 amino acids. The whole variable domain, remainder taken from reference TRBV5-5 and TRBJ2-2, is DAGVTQSPTHLIKTRGQQVTLRCSPISGHKSVSWYQQVLGQGPQFIFQYYEKEERGRGNFPDRFSARQFPNYSSELNVNALLLGDSALYLCASSLDLAADVNTGELFFGEGSRLTVL.

This sequence joins TRBV30 and TRBJ1-2; unclear D gene. CDR1 and CDR2 from the germline V gene are GTSNPN and SVGIG (reference sequence). V was pared by 0 bases and J by 4 bases, with 6 bases between. CDR3 size: 12 residues. The CDR3 sequence: CAWSVNSYGYTF. The DNA for the CDR3 is TGTGCCTGGAGTGTAAACAGCTATGGCTACACCTTC.

The J gene is TRBJ2-3, the V gene TRBV5-1; 11 bases map to TRBD2. The CDR3 consists of 16 residues. The germline V gene has CDR1 SGHRS and CDR2 YFSETQ. The V and J ends lost 4 bases and 3 bases, in that order; junction bases with no gene match: 7. Here the CDR3 DNA reads TGCGCCAGCAGCGTGAGGGGACTAGCGGCTACAGATACGCAGTATTTT. Protein sequence: CASSVRGLAATDTQYF. The variable domain in full, with the rest retrieved from reference TRBV5-1 and TRBJ2-3, is KAGVTQTPRYLIKTRGQQVTLSCSPISGHRSVSWYQQTPGQGLQFLFEYFSETQRNKGNFPGRFSGRQFSNSRSEMNVSTLELGDSALYLCASSVRGLAATDTQYFGPGTRLTVL.

J is TRBJ2-1 and V is TRBV7-2, with 10 positions matching TRBD2. Germline loops: CDR1 SGHTA, CDR2 FQGNSA. The CDR3 loop spans 15 amino acids. J lost 7 bases, V lost 5 bases, and 8 bases had no gene match. The CDR3 sequence: CASSLQRGGGNEQFF. In DNA form, the CDR3 reads TGTGCCAGCAGCCTTCAGCGGGGGGGTGGAAATGAGCAGTTCTTC.

The chain carries TRBV2 and TRBJ1-1; D perhaps matches TRBD1 (5 bases). Trimming removed 8 bases at V and 0 bases at J, with 10 bases between. Germline loops: CDR1 SNHLY, CDR2 FYNNEI. CDR3 size: 13 residues. The CDR3 sequence: CASADSLNTEAFF. The DNA of the CDR3 is TGTGCCAGCGCTGACAGTTTGAACACTGAAGCTTTCTTT.

This clone was found once. The chain recombines TRBV29-1 with TRBJ2-2; D may be TRBD1 (6 bases). In germline, CDR1 is SQVTM, CDR2 ANQGSEA. V dropped 7 bases and J dropped 1 base, with 13 bases sitting between them. This CDR3 contains 14 residues. The CDR3 reads CSGKQGRNTGELFF. The DNA for the CDR3 is TGCAGCGGGAAACAGGGCCGGAACACCGGGGAGCTGTTTTTT.

V and J are TRBV6-5 and TRBJ1-1; tentative D call: TRBD1 (5 bases). V lost 0 bases and J lost 4, with 12 bases in between. There are 15 residues in the CDR3. Germline CDR1 is MNHEY and CDR2 is SVGAGI. This CDR3 is CASSYSEGATTEAFF. In nucleotides, the CDR3 is TGTGCCAGCAGTTACTCGGAAGGGGCGACCACTGAAGCTTTCTTT.

The chain links TRBV6-5 to TRBJ2-5; 7 bases are a match to TRBD1. Germline V gene sequence: CDR1 MNHEY, CDR2 SVGAGI. Trimming took 7 bases from V and 1 from J; bases not matched to a gene: 6. CDR3 length equals 14 residues. The CDR3 DNA sequence: TGTGCCAGCAACTACGGGACAGTCCAAGAGACCCAGTACTTC. As protein: CASNYGTVQETQYF.

CDR3 nucleotides: TGTGCCAGTAGTAGAGGCTCTGGGGCCAACGTCCTGACTTTC. It yields the protein CASSRGSGANVLTF. This chain joins TRBV19 and TRBJ2-6, with D hard to call. Germline assignment: CDR1 LNHDA and CDR2 SQIVND (reference sequence). The CDR3 runs 14 residues. V was shortened by 4 bases and J by 0 bases, with 4 bases between the two germline ends.

The V and J genes are TRBV2 and TRBJ2-7; TRBD2 matches 12 bases. The V and J ends lost 0 bases and 9 bases, in that order; junction bases with no gene match: 9. The CDR3 is 16 amino acids. CDR1 is SNHLY and CDR2 is FYNNEI in the germline V gene. CDR3 region: CASSEAGLAGGRVQYF. The CDR3 DNA sequence: TGTGCCAGCAGTGAAGCTGGCCTAGCGGGAGGGCGGGTGCAGTACTTC.

The sample holds a few counts of this clone. The chain employs TRBV6-5 and TRBJ1-2, with unresolved D. CDR1 and CDR2 from the germline V gene are MNHEY and SVGAGI. V was pared by 0 bases and J by 4 bases, with 9 bases between. The CDR3 is 14 amino acids. The CDR3 sequence: CASSYSVPGYGYTF. Written as DNA, the CDR3 is TGTGCCAGCAGTTACTCGGTGCCCGGCTATGGCTACACCTTC.

CDR3 nucleotides: TGCGCCAGCAGCTTGGTCGGACTAGAGCAGTTCTTC. The encoded protein is CASSLVGLEQFF. The gene calls are TRBV5-1 and TRBJ2-1; D perhaps matches TRBD2 (6 bases). The CDR3 has 12 residues. Trimming took 0 bases from V and 10 from J, leaving 8 bases between them. The germline gives CDR1 SGHRS, CDR2 YFSETQ.

This rearrangement joins TRBV7-2 to TRBJ2-5, with TRBD2 matching over 13 bases. This CDR3 comprises 19 residues. Germline assignment: CDR1 SGHTA and CDR2 FQGNSA. V was pared by 0 bases and J by 3 bases, with 10 bases of the junction left unmatched. CDR3 DNA sequence: TGTGCCAGCAGCTTAGCACGTCTGACTAGCGGGGGGAGGGAAGAGACCCAGTACTTC. As protein: CASSLARLTSGGREETQYF.

The chain joins TRBV3-1 (or the pseudogene TRBV3-2) to TRBJ2-7; possibly TRBD2 for D (5 bases). V was cut by 4 bases and J by 7 bases, with 14 bases left in between. The germline V gene encodes CDR1 LGHDT and CDR2 YNNKEL (reference sequence). The CDR3 is 13 residues long. The CDR3 DNA sequence: TGTGCCAGCAGCCCTTCGTCTCGGAGGGAGCAGTACTTC. Translation: CASSPSSRREQYF.

This clone was seen only once. The rearrangement links TRBV5-1 to TRBJ2-5; 9 nucleotides align to TRBD1. Unmatched junction bases numbered 2, after V lost 4 bases and J lost 1 base. This CDR3 comprises 14 residues. The V gene's germline CDR1 is SGHRS and CDR2 YFSETQ. DNA of the CDR3: TGCGCCAGCAGCCGGGACAGGGTCCAAGAGACCCAGTACTTC. Its protein is CASSRDRVQETQYF.

The chain combines TRBV2 with TRBJ1-2, with no clear D. With 1 base removed from V and 6 bases from J, the gap between germline ends came to 9 bases. Germline V gene data show CDR1 as SNHLY and CDR2 as FYNNEI. The CDR3 is made up of 13 amino acids. CDR3: CASSEELHNGYTF. CDR3 sequence (DNA): TGTGCCAGCAGTGAAGAACTCCATAATGGCTACACCTTC.